The source of this TCR beta chain is a study of T-cell memory formation after mild COVID-19. Findings and limits, study-wide: Mainly in CM and EM were contracting CD4+ clones; CD8+ were in EMRA.

TCRdb passed the 5' RACE reads through MiXCR, listing each CDR3 protein once. The data show about 200,000 distinct CDR3 sequences, 7.5% to 10% seen once. With regard to this clonotype: As yet, its antigen is unknown.

The sequence derives from a man aged 18 to 35 who had mild COVID-19 (a few samples of this study predate the infection). Cell type and time point are not known. The sample taken for sequencing was PBMCs or a T cell subset sorted from them (not recorded which).

The CDR3 loop is CAIGSYYEQYF. The CDR3 coding sequence is TGTGCCATCGGGTCTTACTACGAGCAGTACTTC. V gene TRBV10-3 combines with J gene TRBJ2-7; D unresolved. This CDR3 comprises 11 residues. Trimming cost V 8 bases and J 3 bases, with 8 bases left between them. From germline, CDR1 is ENHRY and CDR2 SYGVKD.